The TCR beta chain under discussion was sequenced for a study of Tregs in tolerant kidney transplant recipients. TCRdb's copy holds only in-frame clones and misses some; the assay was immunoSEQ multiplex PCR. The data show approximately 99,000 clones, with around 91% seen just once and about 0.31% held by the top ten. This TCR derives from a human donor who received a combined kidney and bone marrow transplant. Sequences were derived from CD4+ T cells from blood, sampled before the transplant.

Here the CDR3 DNA reads TGTGCCACCAGCAGAGGGGCGGGACAGGGGACAGATACGCAGTATTTT. It translates to CATSRGAGQGTDTQYF. The V and J genes are TRBV15 and TRBJ2-3, with TRBD1 matching over 10 bases. The CDR3 is made up of 16 amino acids. Trimming at V came to 1 base and at J to 3 bases, leaving 4 bases not matched to a gene. CDR1 and CDR2 (germline): LNHNV, YYDKDF (reference sequence). Together with reference TRBV15 and TRBJ2-3, the CDR3 gives the full variable domain: DAMVIQNPRYQVTQFGKPVTLSCSQTLNHNVMYWYQQKSSQAPKLLFHYYDKDFNNEADTPDNFQSRRPNTSFCFLDIRSPGLGDTAMYLCATSRGAGQGTDTQYFGPGTRLTVL.